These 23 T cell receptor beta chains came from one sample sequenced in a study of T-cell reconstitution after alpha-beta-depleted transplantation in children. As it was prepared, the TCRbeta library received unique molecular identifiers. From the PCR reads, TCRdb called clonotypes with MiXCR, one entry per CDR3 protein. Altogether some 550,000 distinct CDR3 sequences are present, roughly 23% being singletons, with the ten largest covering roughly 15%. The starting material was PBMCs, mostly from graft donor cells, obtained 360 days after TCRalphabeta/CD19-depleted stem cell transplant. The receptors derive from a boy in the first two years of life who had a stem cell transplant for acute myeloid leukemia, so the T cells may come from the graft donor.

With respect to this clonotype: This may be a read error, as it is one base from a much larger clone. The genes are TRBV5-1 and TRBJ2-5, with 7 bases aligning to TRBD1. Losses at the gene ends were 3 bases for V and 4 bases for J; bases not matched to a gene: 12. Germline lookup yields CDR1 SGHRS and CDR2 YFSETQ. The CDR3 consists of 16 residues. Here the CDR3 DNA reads TGCGCCAGCAGCTACAGCAGACAGGGTGGAGGAGAGACCCAGTACTTC. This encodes CASSYSRQGGGETQYF.

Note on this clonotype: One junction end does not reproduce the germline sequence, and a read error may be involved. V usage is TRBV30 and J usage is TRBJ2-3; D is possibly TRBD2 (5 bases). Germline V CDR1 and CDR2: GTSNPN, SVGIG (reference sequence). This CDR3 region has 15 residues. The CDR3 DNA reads TGTGCCTGGAGTGCCGGTGGGCCTAGCACAGATGCGCAGTATTTT. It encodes CAWSAGGPSTDAQYF.

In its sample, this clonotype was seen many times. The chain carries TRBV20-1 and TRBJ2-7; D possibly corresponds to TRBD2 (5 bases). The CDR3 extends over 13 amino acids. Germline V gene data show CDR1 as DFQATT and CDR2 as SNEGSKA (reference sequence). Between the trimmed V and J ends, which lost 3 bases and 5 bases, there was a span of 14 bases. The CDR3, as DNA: TGCAGTGCTAGTTACGGGGTTTTGGACGAGCAGTACTTC. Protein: CSASYGVLDEQYF.

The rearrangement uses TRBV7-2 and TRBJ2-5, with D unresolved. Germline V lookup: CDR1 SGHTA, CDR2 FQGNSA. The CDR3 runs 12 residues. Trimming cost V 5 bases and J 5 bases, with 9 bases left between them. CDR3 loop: CASSRYLETQYF. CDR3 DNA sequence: TGTGCCAGCAGCAGATATCTTGAGACCCAGTACTTC.

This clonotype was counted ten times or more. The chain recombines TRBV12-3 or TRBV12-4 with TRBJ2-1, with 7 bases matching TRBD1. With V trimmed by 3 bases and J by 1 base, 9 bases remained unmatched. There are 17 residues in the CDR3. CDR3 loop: CASSFVGQEGSYNEQFF. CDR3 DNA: TGTGCCAGCAGTTTCGTCGGACAGGAAGGGTCCTACAATGAGCAGTTCTTC.

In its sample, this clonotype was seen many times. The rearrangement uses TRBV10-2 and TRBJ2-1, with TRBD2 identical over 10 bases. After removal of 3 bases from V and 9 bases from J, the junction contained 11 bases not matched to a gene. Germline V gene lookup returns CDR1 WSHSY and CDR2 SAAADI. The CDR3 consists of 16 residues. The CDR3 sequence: CASSELAGRKLGEQFF. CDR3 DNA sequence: TGCGCCAGCAGTGAACTAGCGGGGAGGAAGCTGGGTGAGCAGTTCTTC.

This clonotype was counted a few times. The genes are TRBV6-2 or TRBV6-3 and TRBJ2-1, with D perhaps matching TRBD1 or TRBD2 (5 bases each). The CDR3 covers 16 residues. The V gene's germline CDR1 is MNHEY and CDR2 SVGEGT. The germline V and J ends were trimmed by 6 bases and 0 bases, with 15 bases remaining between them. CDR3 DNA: TGTGCCAGCAGCCGATGGGACGGCAGCTCCTACAATGAGCAGTTCTTC. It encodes CASSRWDGSSYNEQFF.

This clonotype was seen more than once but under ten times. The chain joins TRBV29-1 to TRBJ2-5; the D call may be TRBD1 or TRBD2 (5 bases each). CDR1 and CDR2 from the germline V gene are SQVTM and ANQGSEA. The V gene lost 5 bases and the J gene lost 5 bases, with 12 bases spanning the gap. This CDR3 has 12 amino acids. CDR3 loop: CSVSSGRETQYF. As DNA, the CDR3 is TGCAGCGTTTCGTCGGGGCGGGAGACCCAGTACTTC.

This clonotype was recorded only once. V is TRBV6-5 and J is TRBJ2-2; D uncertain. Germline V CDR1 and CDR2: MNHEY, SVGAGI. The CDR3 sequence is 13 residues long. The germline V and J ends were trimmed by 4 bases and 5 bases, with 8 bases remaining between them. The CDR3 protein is CASSSFMTGELFF. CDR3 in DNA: TGTGCCAGCAGTTCGTTTATGACCGGGGAGCTGTTTTTT.

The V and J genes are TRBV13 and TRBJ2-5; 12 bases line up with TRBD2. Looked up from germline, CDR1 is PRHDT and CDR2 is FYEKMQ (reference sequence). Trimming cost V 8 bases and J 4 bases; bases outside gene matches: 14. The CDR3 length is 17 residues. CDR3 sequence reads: CASGPGLAGGRRETQYF. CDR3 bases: TGTGCCAGCGGCCCCGGCCTAGCGGGGGGGCGGAGAGAGACCCAGTACTTC.

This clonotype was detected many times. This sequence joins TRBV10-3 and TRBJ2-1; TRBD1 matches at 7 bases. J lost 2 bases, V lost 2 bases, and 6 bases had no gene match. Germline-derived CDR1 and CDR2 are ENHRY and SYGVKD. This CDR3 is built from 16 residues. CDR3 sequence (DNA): TGTGCCATCAGTGAGGCCGGGACAGTGGCCTACAATGAGCAGTTCTTC. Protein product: CAISEAGTVAYNEQFF.

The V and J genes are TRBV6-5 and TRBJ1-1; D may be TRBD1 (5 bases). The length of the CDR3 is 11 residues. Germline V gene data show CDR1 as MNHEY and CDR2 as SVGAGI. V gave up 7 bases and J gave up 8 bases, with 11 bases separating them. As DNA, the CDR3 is TGTGCCAGCACGAGGGGCAGGGAAGCTTTCTTT. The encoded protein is CASTRGREAFF.

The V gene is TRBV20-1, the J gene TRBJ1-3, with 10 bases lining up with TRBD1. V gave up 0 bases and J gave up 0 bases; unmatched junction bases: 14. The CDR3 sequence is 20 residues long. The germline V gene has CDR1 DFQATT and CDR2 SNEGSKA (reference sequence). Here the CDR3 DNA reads TGCAGTGCTAGAGAGGGGGGCGACAGGGGGCCGACAATCTCTGGAAACACCATATATTTT. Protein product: CSAREGGDRGPTISGNTIYF.

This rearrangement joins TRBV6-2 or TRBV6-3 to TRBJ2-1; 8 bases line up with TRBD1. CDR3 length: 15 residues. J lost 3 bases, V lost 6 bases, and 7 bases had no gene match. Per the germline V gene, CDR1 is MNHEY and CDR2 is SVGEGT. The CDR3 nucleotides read TGTGCCAGCAGGCTACCCGGGACAGGCTACAATGAGCAGTTCTTC. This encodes CASRLPGTGYNEQFF.

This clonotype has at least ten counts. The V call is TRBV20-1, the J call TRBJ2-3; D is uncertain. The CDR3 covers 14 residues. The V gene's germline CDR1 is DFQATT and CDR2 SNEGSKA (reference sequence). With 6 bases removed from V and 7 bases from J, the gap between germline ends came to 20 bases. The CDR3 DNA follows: TGCAGTGCCCCTCCCCTCCCGGTCCGAAATACGCAGTATTTT. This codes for CSAPPLPVRNTQYF.

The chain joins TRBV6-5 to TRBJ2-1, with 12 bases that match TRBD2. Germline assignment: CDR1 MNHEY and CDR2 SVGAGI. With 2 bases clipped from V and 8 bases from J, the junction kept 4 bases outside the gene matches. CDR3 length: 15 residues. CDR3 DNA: TGTGCCAGCAGTTACCGGACTAGCGGGGTGGATGAGCAGTTCTTC. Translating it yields CASSYRTSGVDEQFF.

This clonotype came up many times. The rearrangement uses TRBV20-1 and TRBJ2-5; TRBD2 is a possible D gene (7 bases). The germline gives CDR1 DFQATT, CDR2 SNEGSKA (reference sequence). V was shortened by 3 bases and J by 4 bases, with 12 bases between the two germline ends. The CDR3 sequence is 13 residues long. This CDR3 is CSASRGARETQYF. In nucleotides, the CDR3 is TGCAGTGCTAGTCGGGGGGCGAGAGAGACCCAGTACTTC.

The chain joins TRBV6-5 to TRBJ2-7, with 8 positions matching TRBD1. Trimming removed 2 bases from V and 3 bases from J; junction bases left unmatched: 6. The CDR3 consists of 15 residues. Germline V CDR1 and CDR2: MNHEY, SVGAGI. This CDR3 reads CASSYPGQANYEQYF. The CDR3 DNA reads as TGTGCCAGCAGTTACCCGGGACAGGCTAACTACGAGCAGTACTTC.

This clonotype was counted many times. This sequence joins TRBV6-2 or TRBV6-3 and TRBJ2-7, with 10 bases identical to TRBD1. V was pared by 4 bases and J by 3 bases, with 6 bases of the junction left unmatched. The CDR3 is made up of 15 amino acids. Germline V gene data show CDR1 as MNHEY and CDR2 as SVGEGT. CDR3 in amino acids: CASSSWTGGSYEQYV. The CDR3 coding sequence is TGTGCCAGCAGTTCCTGGACAGGGGGAAGCTACGAGCAGTACGTC.

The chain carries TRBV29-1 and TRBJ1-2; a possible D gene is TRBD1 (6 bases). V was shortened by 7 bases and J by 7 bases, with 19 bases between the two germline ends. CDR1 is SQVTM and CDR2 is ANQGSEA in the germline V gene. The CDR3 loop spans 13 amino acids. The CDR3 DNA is TGCAGCGCAAATGAGGGGGGAAGAGGTGGCTACACCTTC. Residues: CSANEGGRGGYTF.

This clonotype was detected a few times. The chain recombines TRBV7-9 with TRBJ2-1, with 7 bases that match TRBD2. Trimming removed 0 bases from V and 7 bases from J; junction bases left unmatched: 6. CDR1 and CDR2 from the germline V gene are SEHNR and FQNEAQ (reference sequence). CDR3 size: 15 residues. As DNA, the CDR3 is TGTGCCAGCAGCTTAGCCGCGGGGGAGAAAAATGAGCAGTTCTTC. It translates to CASSLAAGEKNEQFF.

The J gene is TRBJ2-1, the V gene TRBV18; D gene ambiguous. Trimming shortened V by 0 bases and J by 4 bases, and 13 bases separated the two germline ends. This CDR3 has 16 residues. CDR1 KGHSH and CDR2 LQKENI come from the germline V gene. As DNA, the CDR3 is TGTGCCAGCTCACCACCTTCTGCGGCCCCTTACAATGAGCAGTTCTTC. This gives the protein CASSPPSAAPYNEQFF.

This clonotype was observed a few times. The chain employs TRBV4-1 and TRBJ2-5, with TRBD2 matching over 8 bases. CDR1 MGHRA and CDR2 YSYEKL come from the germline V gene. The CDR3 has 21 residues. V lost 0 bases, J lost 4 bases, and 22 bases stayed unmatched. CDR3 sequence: CASSQELESSGRNKGVETQYF. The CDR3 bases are TGCGCCAGCAGCCAAGAGTTGGAGTCTAGCGGGCGGAATAAGGGGGTAGAGACCCAGTACTTC.